These 3 T cell receptor beta chains share one sample of origin, sequenced in a study of control samples from healthy donors and cancer patients (TCRdb year 2020). The library was obtained by the immunoSEQ multiplex PCR assay. TCRdb took this table from immuneACCESS and kept in-frame rearrangements with V and J called. Such tables lack part of the clones; where checked against another copy, unresolved V genes explain under half of the gap, and the rest is unexplained. The sample table shows 90,000 to 140,000 clones, and roughly four fifths are seen once. The ten largest clones represent 13% of the sample. The sequencing sample was made of blood. All receptors derive from a woman aged 50 to 60 in good health.

V gene TRBV5-4 combines with J gene TRBJ2-1; D is perhaps TRBD2 (5 bases). Trimming pared 3 bases from V and 0 bases from J, leaving 13 bases between. The CDR3 runs 16 residues. The germline gives CDR1 SGHNT, CDR2 YYREEE (reference sequence). CDR3 residues: CASSSILGRSYNEQFF. The CDR3 DNA follows: TGTGCCAGCAGCTCCATACTAGGACGCTCCTACAATGAGCAGTTCTTC.

The chain uses TRBV29-1 and TRBJ1-1; no definite D call. Germline CDR1 SQVTM, CDR2 ANQGSEA. The CDR3 runs to 12 residues. The V gene lost 6 bases and the J gene lost 7 bases, with 15 bases spanning the gap. CDR3 amino acids: CSVADGRGEAFF. In DNA form, the CDR3 reads TGCAGCGTCGCTGACGGGCGGGGTGAAGCTTTCTTT.

The chain links TRBV25-1 to TRBJ2-7, with a tentative D call TRBD1 (6 bases). Germline assignment: CDR1 MGHDK and CDR2 SYGVNS. This CDR3 has 14 amino acids. V lost 3 bases, J lost 2 bases, and 11 bases lay in between. CDR3 protein: CASSDTGKTYEQYF. DNA of the CDR3: TGTGCCAGCAGTGATACAGGGAAAACCTACGAGCAGTACTTC.